These 5 T cell receptor beta chains were all obtained from the same sample, sequenced in a study of T cells in Graves' hyperthyroidism and ophthalmopathy. Template material for amplifying TCR beta CDR3 regions consisted of RNA transcripts. Researchers ran a first-round RT-PCR on the TCR CDR3 using the HTBI primer set. A single record per CDR3 protein comes from TCRdb applying MiXCR to the multiplex PCR reads. This repertoire shows hundreds of thousands of distinct CDR3 sequences, roughly 40% found once; its top ten account for 7.5% to 9.5%. What was sequenced was blood. These receptors originate from a man between 18 and 29 years old with Graves' hyperthyroidism.

This clonotype occurred many times. The J gene is TRBJ2-2, the V gene TRBV19; no clear D gene. V gave up 9 bases and J gave up 4 bases, with 6 bases separating them. This CDR3 spans 11 amino acids. CDR1 and CDR2 from the germline V gene are LNHDA and SQIVND (reference sequence). The CDR3 DNA follows: TGTGCCAGCAGCCGCACCGGGGAGCTGTTTTTT. Translating gives CASSRTGELFF.

This clonotype came up many times. The chain is built from TRBV2 and TRBJ1-3; D gene ambiguous. V was pared by 4 bases and J by 4 bases, with 11 bases between. This CDR3 has 14 residues. Germline loops: CDR1 SNHLY, CDR2 FYNNEI. CDR3 sequence (DNA): TGTGCCAGCAGTGTCAGCAGATCCGGAAACACCATATATTTT. As protein: CASSVSRSGNTIYF.

This clonotype has more than one count but fewer than ten. The gene calls are TRBV5-1 and TRBJ2-6; a possible D gene is TRBD1 (6 bases). The CDR3 loop spans 16 amino acids. Trimming cost V 6 bases and J 0 bases, with 13 bases left between them. Germline V gene data show CDR1 as SGHRS and CDR2 as YFSETQ. This CDR3 is CASTRGGGSGANVLTF. CDR3 nucleotides: TGCGCCAGCACTAGAGGGGGTGGCTCTGGGGCCAACGTCCTGACTTTC.

The chain carries TRBV7-2 and TRBJ1-1; D call uncertain. V dropped 1 base and J dropped 8 bases, with 8 bases sitting between them. The germline CDR1 and CDR2 sequences are SGHTA and FQGNSA. CDR3 size: 12 residues. The CDR3 loop reads CASSLGYIEAFF. The CDR3 bases are TGTGCCAGCAGCTTAGGGTACATCGAAGCTTTCTTT.

J is TRBJ2-7 and V is TRBV7-9; TRBD1 might be the D (6 bases). Germline V CDR1 and CDR2: SEHNR, FQNEAQ (reference sequence). Trimming left V 0 bases short and J 6 bases short, with 9 bases between. The CDR3 loop spans 13 amino acids. CDR3 loop: CASSLAGTLEQYF. The CDR3 nucleotides read TGTGCCAGCAGCTTAGCCGGGACACTCGAGCAGTACTTC.